This entry lists 18 T cell receptor beta chains sequenced from one sample in a study of Graves' ophthalmopathy and Graves' hyperthyroidism. TCR beta CDR3 regions were amplified from RNA transcripts. RT-PCR in the first round used HTBI primers; a second-round multiplex PCR followed. TCRdb analysed the multiplex PCR reads with MiXCR anew, one entry per CDR3 protein. The repertoire holds about 550,000 distinct CDR3 sequences, with roughly 39% as singletons. Sequenced material: peripheral blood or thyroid tissue (not recorded which). These receptor sequences come from an adult man with Graves' hyperthyroidism.

With respect to this clonotype: A much more abundant neighbour one base away suggests this may be a read error. V gene TRBV24-1 combines with J gene TRBJ1-2; 10 bases fit TRBD1. With 5 bases clipped from V and 6 bases from J, the junction kept 2 bases outside the gene matches. The CDR3 runs to 13 residues. Per the germline V gene, CDR1 is KGHDR and CDR2 is SFDVKD. In DNA, the CDR3 is TGTGCCACCAGTGGGGACAGGGGTAATGGCTACACCTTC. This codes for CATSGDRGNGYTF.

V and J are TRBV6-5 and TRBJ1-1; 8 positions match TRBD1. V was pared by 5 bases and J by 2 bases, with 16 bases of the junction left unmatched. Germline-derived CDR1 and CDR2 are MNHEY and SVGAGI. CDR3 length: 18 amino acids. DNA for the CDR3: TGTGCCAGCAGTGTTAACGCCCAGACAGGGGCGAAAAACACTGAAGCTTTCTTT. Its translation: CASSVNAQTGAKNTEAFF.

Only a few counts were recorded for this clonotype. V is TRBV6-6 and J is TRBJ1-5; D call uncertain. This CDR3 is built from 14 residues. CDR1 and CDR2 (germline): MNHNY, SVGAGI (reference sequence). Trimming cost V 2 bases and J 0 bases, with 5 bases left between them. Here the CDR3 reads CASSYANSNQPQHF. CDR3 sequence (DNA): TGTGCCAGCAGTTACGCTAATAGCAATCAGCCCCAGCATTTT.

This clonotype was picked up one time. The junction departs from the called germline gene at one end, perhaps through a read error. The rearrangement links TRBV20-1 to TRBJ2-7; D gene uncertain. CDR3 length: 11 amino acids. The V gene's germline CDR1 is DFQATT and CDR2 SNEGSKA (reference sequence). The CDR3 sequence: CSASVGSGQCF. The CDR3 bases are TGCAGTGCTAGCGTTGGGTCTGGGCAGTGCTTC.

V usage is TRBV7-9 and J usage is TRBJ1-2, with 10 bases aligning to TRBD1. J gave up 4 bases and V 5 bases, and 13 bases lay outside the gene matches. CDR3 length: 17 amino acids. The germline V gene encodes CDR1 SEHNR and CDR2 FQNEAQ (reference sequence). The CDR3 region is CASSQEASTGGFYGYTF. The CDR3 nucleotides are TGTGCCAGCAGCCAAGAAGCTTCGACAGGGGGCTTCTATGGCTACACCTTC.

This clonotype has at least ten counts. The chain is built from TRBV19 and TRBJ1-4; the match to TRBD1 covers 9 bases. CDR1 and CDR2 (germline): LNHDA, SQIVND (reference sequence). The CDR3 sequence is 16 residues long. Germline trimming cut 7 bases from V and 5 bases from J; bases unmatched to any gene: 11. CDR3 in DNA: TGTGCCAGTACCCCTGCCTCCGGGACAGGGAATGAAAAACTGTTTTTT. This encodes CASTPASGTGNEKLFF.

This clonotype showed up many times. The chain recombines TRBV13 with TRBJ2-5; the D gene is possibly TRBD2 (5 bases). Trimming shortened V by 0 bases and J by 5 bases, and 10 bases separated the two germline ends. This CDR3 comprises 14 residues. Germline CDR1 reads PRHDT; CDR2 reads FYEKMQ (reference sequence). CDR3 sequence: CASSLGLAPETQYF. In nucleotides, the CDR3 is TGTGCCAGCAGCTTAGGTCTAGCCCCGGAGACCCAGTACTTC.

With respect to this clonotype: Being one base from a much bigger clone, this may be a read error. The V call is TRBV7-9, the J call TRBJ1-1; D is possibly TRBD1 (5 bases). The V end was cut by 3 bases, the J end by 6 bases, with 14 bases between. Germline assignment: CDR1 SEHNR and CDR2 FQNEAQ (reference sequence). The CDR3 runs 14 residues. In DNA form, the CDR3 reads TGTGCCAGCAGCTTCGGAAGGGTAGGGGCTGAAGCTTTCTTT. Translation gives CASSFGRVGAEAFF.

V gene TRBV7-8 combines with J gene TRBJ2-7; D is unclear. The CDR3 covers 13 residues. The V end lost 0 bases, the J end lost 7 bases, and 10 bases lay between the germline ends. Germline CDR1 reads SGHVS; CDR2 reads FQNEAQ. CDR3 sequence: CASSLAPGWEQYF. CDR3 in DNA: TGTGCCAGCAGCTTAGCGCCAGGATGGGAGCAGTACTTC.

As regards this clonotype: This may be a read error, as it is one base from a much larger clone. The chain couples TRBV10-3 to TRBJ2-7; TRBD2 might be the D (5 bases). Between the trimmed V and J ends, which lost 5 bases and 5 bases, there was a span of 25 bases. Germline-derived CDR1 and CDR2 are ENHRY and SYGVKD. The CDR3 length is 17 residues. The CDR3: CAISRDPLSAGFHEQYF. The CDR3 coding sequence is TGTGCCATCAGTCGTGACCCCTTGTCCGCGGGTTTCCACGAGCAGTACTTC.

This clonotype was seen a few times. This sequence joins TRBV12-3 or TRBV12-4 and TRBJ1-2, with a tentative D call TRBD1 (5 bases). This CDR3 spans 14 amino acids. The germline V and J ends were trimmed by 4 bases and 8 bases, with 17 bases remaining between them. CDR3 coding DNA: TGTGCCAGCAGTTCCCCGCAGGGTATTCGCGGCTACACCTTC. Its translation is CASSSPQGIRGYTF.

This clonotype was picked up many times. The chain has TRBV20-1 and TRBJ2-2; D uncertain. V dropped 5 bases and J dropped 3 bases, with 7 bases sitting between them. Germline CDR1 is DFQATT and CDR2 is SNEGSKA (reference sequence). The length of the CDR3 is 12 residues. CDR3 sequence: CSADSDTGELFF. The CDR3 bases are TGCAGTGCTGACTCAGACACCGGGGAGCTGTTTTTT.

This chain links TRBV24-1 with TRBJ2-3; TRBD1 aligns across 9 bases. This CDR3 contains 16 residues. V lost 1 base to trimming and J lost 1 base; unmatched junction nucleotides: 2. Germline V gene data show CDR1 as KGHDR and CDR2 as SFDVKD. CDR3 nucleotide sequence: TGTGCCACCAGTGATTTCAGGGACAGGGGCACAGATACGCAGTATTTT. Its translation: CATSDFRDRGTDTQYF.

Comments on this clonotype: A read error is possible here, since a much larger clone lies one base away. V usage is TRBV19 and J usage is TRBJ1-2; no reliable D call. V was shortened by 8 bases and J by 12 bases, with 31 bases between the two germline ends. CDR1 and CDR2 (germline): LNHDA, SQIVND (reference sequence). The CDR3 is 16 residues long. Written as DNA, the CDR3 is TGTGCCAGTCCCTCCAGGACTAGCCGTCTCCCGAAGGGCGACACCTTC. This gives the protein CASPSRTSRLPKGDTF.

This clonotype appeared many times. V usage is TRBV9 and J usage is TRBJ1-6; D is unresolved. From germline, CDR1 is SGDLS and CDR2 YYNGEE. Trimming pared 0 bases from V and 7 bases from J, leaving 8 bases between. The CDR3 has 14 residues. The DNA of the CDR3 is TGTGCCAGCAGCGTAGGGCAGCCGAATTCACCCCTCCACTTT. It encodes CASSVGQPNSPLHF. The whole variable domain, filled in from reference TRBV9 and TRBJ1-6, reads DSGVTQTPKHLITATGQRVTLRCSPRSGDLSVYWYQQSLDQGLQFLIQYYNGEERAKGNILERFSAQQFPDLHSELNLSSLELGDSALYFCASSVGQPNSPLHFGNGTRLTVT.

This clonotype was detected many times. The chain employs TRBV5-5 and TRBJ2-7; D is unresolved. In germline, CDR1 is SGHKS, CDR2 YYEKEE (reference sequence). The V gene lost 4 bases and the J gene lost 1 base, with 12 bases spanning the gap. CDR3 size: 14 residues. The CDR3 spells CASSLTWGSYEQYF. CDR3 DNA: TGTGCCAGCAGCCTCACATGGGGTTCCTACGAGCAGTACTTC.

This chain uses TRBV7-4 with TRBJ2-5, with D perhaps matching TRBD1 (7 bases). The V end lost 6 bases, the J end lost 2 bases, and 13 bases lay between the germline ends. Germline CDR1 SGHVT, CDR2 SQSDAQ. The CDR3 runs to 14 residues. This CDR3 is CASRAGQSQETQYF. CDR3 sequence (DNA): TGTGCCAGCAGGGCGGGACAGAGTCAAGAGACCCAGTACTTC.

The chain uses TRBV7-3 and TRBJ2-3; no firm D call. The germline V and J ends were trimmed by 2 bases and 6 bases, with 21 bases remaining between them. Per the germline V gene, CDR1 is SGHTA and CDR2 is FQGTGA. The CDR3 covers 17 residues. Written as DNA, the CDR3 is TGTGCCAGCAGCTTAGTCTTCGGGCCCGACGCGGACGATACGCAGTATTTT. It encodes CASSLVFGPDADDTQYF.